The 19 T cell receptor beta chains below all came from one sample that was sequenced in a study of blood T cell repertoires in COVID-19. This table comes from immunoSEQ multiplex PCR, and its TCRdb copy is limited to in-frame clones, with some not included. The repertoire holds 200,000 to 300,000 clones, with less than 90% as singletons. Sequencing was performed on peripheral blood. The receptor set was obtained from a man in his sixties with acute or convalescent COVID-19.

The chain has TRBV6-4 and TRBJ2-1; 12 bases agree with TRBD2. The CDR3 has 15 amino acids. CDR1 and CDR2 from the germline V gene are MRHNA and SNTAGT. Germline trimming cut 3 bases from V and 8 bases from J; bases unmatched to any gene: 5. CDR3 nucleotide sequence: TGTGCCAGCAGTGAAACTAGCGGGAGGCGCCATGAGCAGTTCTTC. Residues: CASSETSGRRHEQFF.

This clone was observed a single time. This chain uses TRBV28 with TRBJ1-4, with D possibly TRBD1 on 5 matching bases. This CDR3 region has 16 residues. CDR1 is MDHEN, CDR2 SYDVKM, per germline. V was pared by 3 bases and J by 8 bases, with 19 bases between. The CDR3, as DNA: TGTGCCAGCAGTTTGATGAGTAGGCAGGGTGTCGAAAAACTGTTTTTT. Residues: CASSLMSRQGVEKLFF.

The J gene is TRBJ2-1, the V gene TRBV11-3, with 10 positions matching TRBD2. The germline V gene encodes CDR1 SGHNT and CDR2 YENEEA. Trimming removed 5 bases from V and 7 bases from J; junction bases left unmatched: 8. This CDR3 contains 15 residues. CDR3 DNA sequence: TGTGCCAGCAGCCCAGTAGCGGGAGGAGGTAATGAGCAGTTCTTC. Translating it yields CASSPVAGGGNEQFF.

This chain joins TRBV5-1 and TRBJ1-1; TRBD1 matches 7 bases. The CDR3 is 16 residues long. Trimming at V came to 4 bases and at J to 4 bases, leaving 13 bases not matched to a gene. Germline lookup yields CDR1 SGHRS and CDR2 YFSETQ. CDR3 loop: CASSPWGQGVTTEAFF. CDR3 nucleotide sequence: TGCGCCAGCAGCCCCTGGGGGCAGGGGGTCACCACTGAAGCTTTCTTT.

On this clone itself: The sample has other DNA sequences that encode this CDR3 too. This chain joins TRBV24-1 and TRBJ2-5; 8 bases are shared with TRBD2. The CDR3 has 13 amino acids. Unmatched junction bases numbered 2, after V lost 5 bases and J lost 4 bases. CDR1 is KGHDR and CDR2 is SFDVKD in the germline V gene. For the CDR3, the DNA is TGTGCCACCAGTGCGGGAGGGGGAGAGACCCAGTACTTC. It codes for CATSAGGGETQYF.

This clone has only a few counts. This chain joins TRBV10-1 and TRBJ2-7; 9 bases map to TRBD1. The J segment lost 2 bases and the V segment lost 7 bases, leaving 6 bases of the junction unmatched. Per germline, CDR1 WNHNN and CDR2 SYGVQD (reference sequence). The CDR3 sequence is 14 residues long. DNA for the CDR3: TGCGCCAGCAACGAGACAGGGGGGCCCTACGAGCAGTACTTC. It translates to CASNETGGPYEQYF.

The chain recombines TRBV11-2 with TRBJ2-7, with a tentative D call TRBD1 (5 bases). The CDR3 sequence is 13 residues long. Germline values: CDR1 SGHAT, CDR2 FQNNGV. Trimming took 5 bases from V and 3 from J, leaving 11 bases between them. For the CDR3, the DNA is TGTGCCAGCAGCCAAGAGCAGGGCTACGAGCAGTACTTC. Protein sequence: CASSQEQGYEQYF.

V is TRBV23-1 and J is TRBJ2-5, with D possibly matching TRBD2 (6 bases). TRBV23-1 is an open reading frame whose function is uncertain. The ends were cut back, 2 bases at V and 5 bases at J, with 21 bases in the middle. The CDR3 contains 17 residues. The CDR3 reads CASSQPPTRGYGETQYF. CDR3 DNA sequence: TGCGCCAGCAGTCAACCACCCACACGGGGGTACGGGGAGACCCAGTACTTC.

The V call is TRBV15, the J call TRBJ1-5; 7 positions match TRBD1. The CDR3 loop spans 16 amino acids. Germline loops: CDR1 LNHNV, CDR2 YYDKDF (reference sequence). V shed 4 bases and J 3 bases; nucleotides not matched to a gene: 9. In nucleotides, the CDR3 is TGTGCCACCAGCAACCTGGGACAGCGAATCAATCAGCCCCAGCATTTT. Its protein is CATSNLGQRINQPQHF.

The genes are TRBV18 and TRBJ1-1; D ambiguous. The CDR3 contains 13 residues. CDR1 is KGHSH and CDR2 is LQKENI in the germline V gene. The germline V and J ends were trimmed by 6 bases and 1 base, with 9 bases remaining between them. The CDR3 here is CASSEGGNTEAFF. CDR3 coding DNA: TGTGCCAGCTCCGAAGGAGGGAACACTGAAGCTTTCTTT.

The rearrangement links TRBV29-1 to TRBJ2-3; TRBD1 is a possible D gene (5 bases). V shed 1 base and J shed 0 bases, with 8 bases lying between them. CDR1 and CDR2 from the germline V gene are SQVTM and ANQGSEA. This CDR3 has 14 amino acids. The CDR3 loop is CSVEGTSSTDTQYF. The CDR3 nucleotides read TGCAGCGTTGAAGGGACATCTAGCACAGATACGCAGTATTTT.

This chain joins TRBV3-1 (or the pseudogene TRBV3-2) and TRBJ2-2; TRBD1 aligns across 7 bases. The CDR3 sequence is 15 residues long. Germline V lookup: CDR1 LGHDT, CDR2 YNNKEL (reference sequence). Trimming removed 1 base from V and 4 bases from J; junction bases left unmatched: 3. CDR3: CASSQGDRITGELFF. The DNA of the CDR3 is TGTGCCAGCAGCCAAGGGGACAGAATCACCGGGGAGCTGTTTTTT.

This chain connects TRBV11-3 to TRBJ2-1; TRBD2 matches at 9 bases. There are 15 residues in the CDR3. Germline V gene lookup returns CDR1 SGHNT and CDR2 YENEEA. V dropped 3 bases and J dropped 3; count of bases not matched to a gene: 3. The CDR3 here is CASSFGRGGYNEQFF. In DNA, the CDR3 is TGTGCCAGCAGCTTTGGGCGGGGGGGCTACAATGAGCAGTTCTTC.

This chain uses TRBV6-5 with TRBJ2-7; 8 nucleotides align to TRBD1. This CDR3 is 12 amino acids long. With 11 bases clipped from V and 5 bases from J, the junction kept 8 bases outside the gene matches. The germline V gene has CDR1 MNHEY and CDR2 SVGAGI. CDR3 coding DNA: TGTGCCGGCAACAGGGGGGTCGACGAGCAGTACTTC. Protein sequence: CAGNRGVDEQYF.

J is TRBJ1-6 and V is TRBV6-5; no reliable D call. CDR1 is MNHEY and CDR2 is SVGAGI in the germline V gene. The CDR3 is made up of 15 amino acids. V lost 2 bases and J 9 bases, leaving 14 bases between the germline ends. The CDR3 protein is CASSYQRDDTSPLHF. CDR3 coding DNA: TGTGCCAGCAGTTACCAGAGGGATGATACTTCACCCCTCCACTTT.

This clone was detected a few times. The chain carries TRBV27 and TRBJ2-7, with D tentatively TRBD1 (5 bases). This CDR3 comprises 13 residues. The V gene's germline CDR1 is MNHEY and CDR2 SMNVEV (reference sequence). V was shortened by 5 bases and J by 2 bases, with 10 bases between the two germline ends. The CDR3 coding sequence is TGTGCCAGCAGTCCGGACACCCCCTACGAGCAGTACTTC. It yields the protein CASSPDTPYEQYF.

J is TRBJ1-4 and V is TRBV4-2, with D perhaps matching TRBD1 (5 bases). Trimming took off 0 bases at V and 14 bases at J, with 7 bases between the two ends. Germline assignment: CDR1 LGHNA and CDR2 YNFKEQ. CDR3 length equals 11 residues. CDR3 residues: CASSQDRALFF. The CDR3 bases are TGTGCCAGCAGCCAAGACAGGGCCCTGTTTTTT.

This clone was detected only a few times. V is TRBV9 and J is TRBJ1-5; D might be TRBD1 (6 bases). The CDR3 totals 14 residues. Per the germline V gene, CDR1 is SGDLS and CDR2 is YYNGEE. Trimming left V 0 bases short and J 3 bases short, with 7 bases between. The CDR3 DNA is TGTGCCAGCAGCGTAGAGGGGGTCAATCAGCCCCAGCATTTT. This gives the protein CASSVEGVNQPQHF.

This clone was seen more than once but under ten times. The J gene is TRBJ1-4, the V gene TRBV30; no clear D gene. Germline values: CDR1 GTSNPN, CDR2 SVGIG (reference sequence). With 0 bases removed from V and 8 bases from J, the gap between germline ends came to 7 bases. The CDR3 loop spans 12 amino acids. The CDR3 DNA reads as TGTGCCTGGAGTGTGATTGGCGAAAAACTGTTTTTT. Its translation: CAWSVIGEKLFF.